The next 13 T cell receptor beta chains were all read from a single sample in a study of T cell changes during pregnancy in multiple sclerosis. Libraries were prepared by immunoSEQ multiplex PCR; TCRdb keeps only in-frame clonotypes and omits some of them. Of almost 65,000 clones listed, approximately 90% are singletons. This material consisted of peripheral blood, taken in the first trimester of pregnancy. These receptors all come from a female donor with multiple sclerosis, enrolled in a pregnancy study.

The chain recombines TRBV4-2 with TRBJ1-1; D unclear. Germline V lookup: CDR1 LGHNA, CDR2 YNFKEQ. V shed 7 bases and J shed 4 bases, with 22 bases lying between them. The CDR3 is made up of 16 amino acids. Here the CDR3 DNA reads TGTGCCAGCACCGCGACGTACAAAGGGAGTACCACTGAAGCTTTCTTT. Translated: CASTATYKGSTTEAFF.

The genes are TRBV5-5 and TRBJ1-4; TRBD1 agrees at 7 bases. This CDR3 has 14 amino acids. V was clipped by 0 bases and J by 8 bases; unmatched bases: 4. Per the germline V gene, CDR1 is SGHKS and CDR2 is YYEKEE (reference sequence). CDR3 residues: CASSLGQGREKLFF. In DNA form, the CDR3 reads TGTGCCAGCAGCTTGGGACAGGGTAGGGAAAAACTGTTTTTT.

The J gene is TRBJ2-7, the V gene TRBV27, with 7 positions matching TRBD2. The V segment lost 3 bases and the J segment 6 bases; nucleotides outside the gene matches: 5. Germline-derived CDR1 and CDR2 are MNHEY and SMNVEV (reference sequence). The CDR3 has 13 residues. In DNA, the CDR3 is TGTGCCAGCAGTTTCTCCGGGAGGAGCGAGCAGTACTTC. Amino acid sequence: CASSFSGRSEQYF.

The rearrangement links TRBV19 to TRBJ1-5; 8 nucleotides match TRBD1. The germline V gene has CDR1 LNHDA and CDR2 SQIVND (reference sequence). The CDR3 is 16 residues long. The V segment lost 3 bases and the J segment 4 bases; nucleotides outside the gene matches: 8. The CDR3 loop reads CASSMSTGGKNQPQHF. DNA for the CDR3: TGTGCCAGTAGTATGTCCACAGGGGGGAAGAATCAGCCCCAGCATTTT.

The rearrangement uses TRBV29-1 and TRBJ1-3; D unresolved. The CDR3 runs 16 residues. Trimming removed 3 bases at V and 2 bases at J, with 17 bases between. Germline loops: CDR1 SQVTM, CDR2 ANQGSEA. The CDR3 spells CSVDTEDRHPGNTIYF. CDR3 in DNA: TGCAGCGTTGATACCGAAGACCGACACCCTGGAAACACCATATATTTT.

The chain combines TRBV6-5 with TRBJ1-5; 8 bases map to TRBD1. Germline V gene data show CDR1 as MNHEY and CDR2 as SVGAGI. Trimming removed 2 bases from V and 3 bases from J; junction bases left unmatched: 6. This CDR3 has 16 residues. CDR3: CASSYRTGRSNQPQHF. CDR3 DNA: TGTGCCAGCAGTTACCGGACAGGGAGGTCCAATCAGCCCCAGCATTTT.

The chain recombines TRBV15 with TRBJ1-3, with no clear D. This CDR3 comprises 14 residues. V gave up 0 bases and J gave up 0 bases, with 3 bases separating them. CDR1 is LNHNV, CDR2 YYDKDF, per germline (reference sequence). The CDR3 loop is CATSRDSSGNTIYF. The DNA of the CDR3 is TGTGCCACCAGCAGAGATAGCTCTGGAAACACCATATATTTT.

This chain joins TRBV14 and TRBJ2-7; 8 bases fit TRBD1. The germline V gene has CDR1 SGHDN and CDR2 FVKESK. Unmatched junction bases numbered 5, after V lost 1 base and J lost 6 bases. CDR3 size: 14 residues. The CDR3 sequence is CASSQGVRGREQYF. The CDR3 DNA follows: TGTGCCAGCAGCCAAGGGGTCAGGGGGCGCGAGCAGTACTTC.

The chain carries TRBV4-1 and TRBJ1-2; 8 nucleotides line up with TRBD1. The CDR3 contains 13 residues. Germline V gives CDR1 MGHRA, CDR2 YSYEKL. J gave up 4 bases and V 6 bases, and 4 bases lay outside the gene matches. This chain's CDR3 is CASRPTGAYGYTF. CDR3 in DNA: TGCGCCAGCAGACCGACAGGGGCCTATGGCTACACCTTC.

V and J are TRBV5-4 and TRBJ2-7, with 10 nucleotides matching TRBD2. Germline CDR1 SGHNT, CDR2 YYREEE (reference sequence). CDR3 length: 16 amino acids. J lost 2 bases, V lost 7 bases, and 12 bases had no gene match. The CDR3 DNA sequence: TGTGCCAGCGGAGCGGGTCAGCGGGAGGGCCCCTACGAGCAGTACTTC. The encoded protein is CASGAGQREGPYEQYF.

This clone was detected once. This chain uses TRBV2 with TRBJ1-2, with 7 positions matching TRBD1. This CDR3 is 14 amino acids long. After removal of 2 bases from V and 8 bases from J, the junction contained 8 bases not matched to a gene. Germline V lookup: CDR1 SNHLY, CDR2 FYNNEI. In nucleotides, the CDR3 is TGTGCCAGCAGTGAACAGGCAGGGGGATGGGGCTACACCTTC. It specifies CASSEQAGGWGYTF.

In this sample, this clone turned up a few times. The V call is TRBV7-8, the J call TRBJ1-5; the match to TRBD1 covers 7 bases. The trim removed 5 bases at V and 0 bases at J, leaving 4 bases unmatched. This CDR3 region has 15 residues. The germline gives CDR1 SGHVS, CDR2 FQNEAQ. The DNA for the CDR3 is TGTGCCAGCAGCCTGGACAGGTTTAGCAATCAGCCCCAGCATTTT. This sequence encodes CASSLDRFSNQPQHF.

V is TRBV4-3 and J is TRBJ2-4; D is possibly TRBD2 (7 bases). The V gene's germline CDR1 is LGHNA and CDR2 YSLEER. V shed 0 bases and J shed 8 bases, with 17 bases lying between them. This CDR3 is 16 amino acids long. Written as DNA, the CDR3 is TGCGCCAGCAGCCAAGACAGAGGGGGGGGACCTCACATTCAGTACTTC. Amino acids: CASSQDRGGGPHIQYF.